The 23 T cell receptor beta chains below come from one sample, sequenced in a study of blood T cell repertoires in COVID-19. The data were produced by immunoSEQ multiplex PCR, yet TCRdb's version contains in-frame clones alone and is incomplete. The table lists around 150,000 clones, roughly four fifths of them singletons. Sequencing used peripheral blood. Receptor source: a woman older than 75 in a cohort sampled during active or convalescent COVID-19.

This clone was picked up one time. This chain joins TRBV9 and TRBJ1-5; D is perhaps TRBD1 (6 bases). The CDR3 covers 15 residues. Germline lookup yields CDR1 SGDLS and CDR2 YYNGEE. V was shortened by 0 bases and J by 5 bases, with 12 bases between the two germline ends. The CDR3 loop reads CASSVENQGYQPQHF. As DNA, the CDR3 is TGTGCCAGCAGCGTAGAGAACCAGGGGTATCAGCCCCAGCATTTT.

J is TRBJ1-2 and V is TRBV13, with 9 bases lining up with TRBD1. CDR3 size: 15 residues. The germline gives CDR1 PRHDT, CDR2 FYEKMQ (reference sequence). The junction had 12 bases not matched to a gene; V was cut back by 5 bases and J by 8 bases. The CDR3 DNA sequence: TGTGCCAGCAGCCCGCGGGACAGGGAGGGAAGCGGCTACACCTTC. As protein: CASSPRDREGSGYTF.

The chain has TRBV5-4 and TRBJ2-1, with TRBD1 identical over 8 bases. Germline-derived CDR1 and CDR2 are SGHNT and YYREEE (reference sequence). The CDR3 extends over 15 amino acids. V was pared by 3 bases and J by 0 bases, with 2 bases of the junction left unmatched. CDR3 residues: CASSSGQGSYNEQFF. Here the CDR3 DNA reads TGTGCCAGCAGCTCTGGACAGGGCTCCTACAATGAGCAGTTCTTC.

This chain joins TRBV7-3 and TRBJ2-3, with a possible D match to TRBD1 (6 bases). The germline CDR1 and CDR2 sequences are SGHTA and FQGTGA. Trimming took off 5 bases at V and 6 bases at J, with 18 bases between the two ends. This CDR3 is 15 amino acids long. DNA of the CDR3: TGTGCCAGCAGCACAGGGAACGCCTGGGAGGATACGCAGTATTTT. It codes for CASSTGNAWEDTQYF.

The rearrangement links TRBV7-9 to TRBJ2-2, with 8 nucleotides matching TRBD1. The CDR3 is made up of 16 amino acids. The germline V gene encodes CDR1 SEHNR and CDR2 FQNEAQ (reference sequence). Trimming took 5 bases from V and 4 from J; bases not matched to a gene: 9. The chain's CDR3 is CASSQMKTGGTGELFF. CDR3 in DNA: TGTGCCAGCAGCCAAATGAAAACAGGGGGCACCGGGGAGCTGTTTTTT.

This chain connects TRBV29-1 to TRBJ2-1, with a possible D match to TRBD1 (6 bases). This CDR3 spans 11 amino acids. Trimming shortened V by 5 bases and J by 13 bases, and 15 bases separated the two germline ends. Germline loops: CDR1 SQVTM, CDR2 ANQGSEA. The CDR3 is CSVWDNGVQFF. The DNA for the CDR3 is TGCAGCGTTTGGGACAATGGGGTTCAGTTCTTC.

The chain uses TRBV5-1 and TRBJ2-5; TRBD2 agrees at 9 bases. Germline assignment: CDR1 SGHRS and CDR2 YFSETQ. With V trimmed by 0 bases and J by 5 bases, 5 bases remained unmatched. The CDR3 length is 15 residues. The CDR3 protein is CASSLEAGGPETQYF. The CDR3 DNA reads TGCGCCAGCAGCTTGGAAGCGGGGGGCCCGGAGACCCAGTACTTC.

The chain combines TRBV11-2 with TRBJ2-3, with TRBD1 as a possible D gene (6 bases). The CDR3 has 19 residues. Trimming cost V 5 bases and J 0 bases, with 24 bases left between them. The germline V gene has CDR1 SGHAT and CDR2 FQNNGV. This CDR3 reads CASSTKMGQMFSSTDTQYF. The CDR3 DNA reads TGTGCCAGCAGCACCAAAATGGGACAAATGTTCTCTAGCACAGATACGCAGTATTTT.

This chain joins TRBV5-4 and TRBJ2-2; D perhaps matches TRBD1 (6 bases). This CDR3 has 16 residues. Trimming stripped 3 bases from V and 2 bases from J, with 14 bases between. Germline values: CDR1 SGHNT, CDR2 YYREEE (reference sequence). CDR3: CASSSIHRDNTGELFF. Written as DNA, the CDR3 is TGTGCCAGCAGCTCCATCCACAGGGACAACACCGGGGAGCTGTTTTTT.

This sequence joins TRBV11-2 and TRBJ2-3; D is unclear. The V gene's germline CDR1 is SGHAT and CDR2 FQNNGV. V shed 1 base and J shed 3 bases, with 8 bases lying between them. The length of the CDR3 is 14 residues. DNA of the CDR3: TGTGCCAGCAGCTTAGGTCTACTAACAGATACGCAGTATTTT. It encodes CASSLGLLTDTQYF.

J is TRBJ2-2 and V is TRBV4-3; TRBD1 is a possible D gene (7 bases). Trimming left V 8 bases short and J 7 bases short, with 14 bases between. This CDR3 spans 13 amino acids. Germline V gene data show CDR1 as LGHNA and CDR2 as YSLEER. The chain's CDR3 is CASGGGRGGELFF. DNA for the CDR3: TGCGCCAGCGGAGGGGGCCGGGGCGGGGAGCTGTTTTTT.

The chain recombines TRBV28 with TRBJ2-3, with D perhaps matching TRBD2 (7 bases). CDR1 and CDR2 from the germline V gene are MDHEN and SYDVKM. The CDR3 has 19 amino acids. V shed 4 bases and J shed 0 bases, with 23 bases lying between them. CDR3 nucleotides: TGTGCCAGCAGTTCCGGGAGGCGTGGGGGCGGTGCTAGCACAGATACGCAGTATTTT. Amino acids: CASSSGRRGGGASTDTQYF. Supplemented by reference TRBV28 and TRBJ2-3, the full variable domain reads DVKVTQSSRYLVKRTGEKVFLECVQDMDHENMFWYRQDPGLGLRLIYFSYDVKMKEKGDIPEGYSVSREKKERFSLILESASTNQTSMYLCASSSGRRGGGASTDTQYFGPGTRLTVL.

V usage is TRBV11-2 and J usage is TRBJ2-1; 8 nucleotides align to TRBD1. J gave up 0 bases and V 4 bases, and 11 bases lay outside the gene matches. Looked up from germline, CDR1 is SGHAT and CDR2 is FQNNGV. The CDR3 runs to 18 residues. This CDR3 reads CASSSNRDRRFSYNEQFF. CDR3 DNA: TGTGCCAGCAGCTCGAACCGGGACAGGAGATTCTCCTACAATGAGCAGTTCTTC.

The CDR3 protein is CAWSPADTQYF. The CDR3 nucleotides read TGTGCCTGGAGCCCCGCAGATACGCAGTATTTT. The chain is built from TRBV30 and TRBJ2-3; D remains ambiguous. The CDR3 is made up of 11 amino acids. Germline V lookup: CDR1 GTSNPN, CDR2 SVGIG (reference sequence). The ends were cut back, 3 bases at V and 4 bases at J, with 5 bases in the middle.

Only a few counts were recorded for this clone. The chain uses TRBV19 and TRBJ1-6; D perhaps matches TRBD1 (6 bases). This CDR3 comprises 17 residues. Trimming took 5 bases from V and 10 from J, leaving 24 bases between them. CDR1 is LNHDA and CDR2 is SQIVND in the germline V gene (reference sequence). The chain's CDR3 is CASSPARDIPDHSPLHF. The CDR3 DNA is TGTGCCAGTAGTCCCGCCCGGGACATCCCAGATCACTCACCCCTCCACTTT.

V and J are TRBV7-2 and TRBJ1-2; a weak D match, TRBD1 (6 bases). Germline V gives CDR1 SGHTA, CDR2 FQGNSA. The V end lost 5 bases, the J end lost 2 bases, and 9 bases lay between the germline ends. The CDR3 spans 13 residues. The CDR3 sequence is CASSAQGNYGYTF. The DNA for the CDR3 is TGTGCCAGCAGCGCCCAGGGGAACTATGGCTACACCTTC.

CDR3 coding DNA: TGTGCCAGCAGCCCTCGGACAGATTCACCCCTCCACTTT. The encoded protein is CASSPRTDSPLHF. The chain carries TRBV7-9 and TRBJ1-6, with D perhaps matching TRBD1 (6 bases). The CDR3 has 13 residues. V lost 5 bases and J lost 8, with 10 bases in between. Germline CDR1 SEHNR, CDR2 FQNEAQ (reference sequence).

This chain uses TRBV5-1 with TRBJ2-1; 10 bases match TRBD1. The CDR3 is 13 amino acids. CDR1 is SGHRS and CDR2 is YFSETQ in the germline V gene. Trimming took 2 bases from V and 10 from J; bases not matched to a gene: 3. The CDR3 region has the DNA TGCGCCAGCAGCTTAGTGACAGGGGGCGAGCAGTTCTTC. It translates to CASSLVTGGEQFF.

This rearrangement joins TRBV28 to TRBJ1-6; 10 nucleotides match TRBD1. This CDR3 contains 15 residues. V was pared by 3 bases and J by 7 bases, with 3 bases of the junction left unmatched. Germline V gene lookup returns CDR1 MDHEN and CDR2 SYDVKM. The CDR3 protein is CASSLRDRGNSPLHF. The CDR3 DNA reads TGTGCCAGCAGTTTGAGGGACAGGGGAAATTCACCCCTCCACTTT.

This rearrangement joins TRBV18 to TRBJ2-2, with 7 positions matching TRBD1. With V trimmed by 3 bases and J by 1 base, 11 bases remained unmatched. The CDR3 loop spans 18 amino acids. Looked up from germline, CDR1 is KGHSH and CDR2 is LQKENI. The CDR3 DNA sequence: TGTGCCAGCTCACCCGACCAGTTGGGACAGTTGAACACCGGGGAGCTGTTTTTT. Translation: CASSPDQLGQLNTGELFF.

This chain uses TRBV6-5 with TRBJ1-5; 8 nucleotides match TRBD1. In germline, CDR1 is MNHEY, CDR2 SVGAGI. The CDR3 covers 14 residues. Trimming took 2 bases from V and 6 from J; bases not matched to a gene: 3. The CDR3 DNA is TGTGCCAGCAGTTACGACAGGGGAGGTCAGCCCCAGCATTTT. This translates into CASSYDRGGQPQHF.

This chain uses TRBV11-2 with TRBJ2-5, with 8 positions matching TRBD2. CDR3 length equals 16 residues. V lost 1 base and J lost 1; bases outside the gene matches: 5. Germline CDR1 and CDR2: SGHAT and FQNNGV. The CDR3 reads CASSLAGGGFQETQYF. CDR3 coding DNA: TGTGCCAGCAGCTTAGCTGGCGGGGGGTTCCAAGAGACCCAGTACTTC.

The V call is TRBV19, the J call TRBJ2-2, with 10 bases that match TRBD2. With V trimmed by 3 bases and J by 1 base, 2 bases remained unmatched. From germline, CDR1 is LNHDA and CDR2 SQIVND (reference sequence). CDR3 length equals 16 residues. CDR3 region: CASSIRLAGNTGELFF. The CDR3 coding sequence is TGTGCCAGTAGTATTAGACTAGCGGGGAACACCGGGGAGCTGTTTTTT.